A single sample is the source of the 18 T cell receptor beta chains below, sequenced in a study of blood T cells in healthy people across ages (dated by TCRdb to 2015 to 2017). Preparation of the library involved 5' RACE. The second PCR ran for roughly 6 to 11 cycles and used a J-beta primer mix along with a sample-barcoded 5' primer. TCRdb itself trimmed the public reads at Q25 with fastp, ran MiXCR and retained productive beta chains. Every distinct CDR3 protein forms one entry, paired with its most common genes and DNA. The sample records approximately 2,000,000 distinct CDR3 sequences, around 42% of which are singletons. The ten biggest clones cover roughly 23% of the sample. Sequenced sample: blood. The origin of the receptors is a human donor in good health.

The CDR3 spells CASSQVYGGGYTF. Written as DNA, the CDR3 is TGTGCCAGCAGCCAAGTTTACGGAGGAGGCTACACCTTC. The V call is TRBV3-1, the J call TRBJ1-2, with D unclear. Trimming pared 1 base from V and 8 bases from J, leaving 11 bases between. CDR1 is LGHDT and CDR2 is YNNKEL in the germline V gene (reference sequence). The CDR3 contains 13 residues.

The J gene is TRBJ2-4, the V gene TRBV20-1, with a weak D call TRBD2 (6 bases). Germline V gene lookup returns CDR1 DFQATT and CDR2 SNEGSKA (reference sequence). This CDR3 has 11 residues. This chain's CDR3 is CSAPRGNGQYF. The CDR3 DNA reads TGCAGCGCCCCCCGGGGGAACGGGCAGTACTTC.

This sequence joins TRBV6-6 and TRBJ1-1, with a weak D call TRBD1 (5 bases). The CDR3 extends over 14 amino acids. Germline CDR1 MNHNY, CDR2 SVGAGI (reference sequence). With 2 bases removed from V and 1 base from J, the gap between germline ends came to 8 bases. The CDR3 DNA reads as TGTGCCAGCAGTTACGGACACAAGAACACTGAAGCTTTCTTT. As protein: CASSYGHKNTEAFF.

CDR3 residues: CASSYYWAGNTEAFF. The CDR3 DNA sequence: TGTGCCAGCAGTTATTATTGGGCAGGAAACACTGAAGCTTTCTTT. This chain links TRBV27 with TRBJ1-1; no reliable D call. The length of the CDR3 is 15 residues. Germline V gene lookup returns CDR1 MNHEY and CDR2 SMNVEV (reference sequence). V lost 4 bases to trimming and J lost 2 bases, with 14 bases between them.

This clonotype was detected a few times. DNA for the CDR3: TGTGCCAGCAGCTTGACAGGGGAGGCTAACAATGAGCAGTTCTTC. Translated, it gives CASSLTGEANNEQFF. The gene calls are TRBV7-9 and TRBJ2-1; 8 bases are shared with TRBD1. The CDR3 spans 15 residues. The junction had 6 bases not matched to a gene; V was cut back by 3 bases and J by 5 bases. Germline V gene data show CDR1 as SEHNR and CDR2 as FQNEAQ (reference sequence).

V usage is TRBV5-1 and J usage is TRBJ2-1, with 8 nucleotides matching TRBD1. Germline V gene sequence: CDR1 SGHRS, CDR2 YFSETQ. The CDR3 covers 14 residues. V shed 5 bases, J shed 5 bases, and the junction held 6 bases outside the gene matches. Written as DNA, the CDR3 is TGCGCCAGCAGTTGGACAGGGACCAACAATGAGCAGTTCTTC. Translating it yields CASSWTGTNNEQFF.

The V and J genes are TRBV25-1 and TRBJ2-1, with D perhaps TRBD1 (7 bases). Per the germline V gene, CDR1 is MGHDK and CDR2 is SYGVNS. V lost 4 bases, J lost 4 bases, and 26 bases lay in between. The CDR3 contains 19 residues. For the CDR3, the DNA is TGTGCCAGCAGTGCCTTTGGCGGGGACAGTCTTTCAGGGTACAATGAGCAGTTCTTC. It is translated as CASSAFGGDSLSGYNEQFF.

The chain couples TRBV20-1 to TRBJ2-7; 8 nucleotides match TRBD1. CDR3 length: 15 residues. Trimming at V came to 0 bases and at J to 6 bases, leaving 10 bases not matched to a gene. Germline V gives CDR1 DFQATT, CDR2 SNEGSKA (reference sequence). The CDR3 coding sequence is TGCAGTGCTAGAGATCAAGGACAGGGAACTCCCGAGCAGTACTTC. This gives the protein CSARDQGQGTPEQYF.

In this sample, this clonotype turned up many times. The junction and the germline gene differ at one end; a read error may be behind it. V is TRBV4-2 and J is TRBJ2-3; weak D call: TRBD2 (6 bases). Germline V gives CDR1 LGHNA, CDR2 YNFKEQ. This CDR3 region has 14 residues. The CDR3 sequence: CASSQAGTTDTQYF. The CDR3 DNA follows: TGCGCCAGCAGCCAGGCGGGGACCACAGATACGCAGTATTTT.

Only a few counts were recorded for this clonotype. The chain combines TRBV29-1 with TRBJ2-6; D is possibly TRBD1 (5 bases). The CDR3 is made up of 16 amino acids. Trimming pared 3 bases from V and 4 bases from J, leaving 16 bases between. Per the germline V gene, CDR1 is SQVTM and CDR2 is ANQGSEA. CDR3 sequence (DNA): TGCAGCGTTGAGGGGCTGAGCGCTTCCGGGGCCAACGTCCTGACTTTC. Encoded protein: CSVEGLSASGANVLTF.

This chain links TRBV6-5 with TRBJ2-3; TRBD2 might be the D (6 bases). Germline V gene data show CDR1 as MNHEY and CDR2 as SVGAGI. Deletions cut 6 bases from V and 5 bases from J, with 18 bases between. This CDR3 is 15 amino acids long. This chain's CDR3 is CASRRLTSSGDTQYF. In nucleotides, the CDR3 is TGTGCCAGCAGGCGACTTACTAGCTCTGGAGATACGCAGTATTTT.

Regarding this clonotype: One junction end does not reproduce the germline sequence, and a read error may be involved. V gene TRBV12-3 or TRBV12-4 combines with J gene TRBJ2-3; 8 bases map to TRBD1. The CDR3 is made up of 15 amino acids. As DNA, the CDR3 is TGTGCCAGCAGTCCCACAGGGGGATGGACAGATGCGCAGTATTTT. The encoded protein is CASSPTGGWTDAQYF.

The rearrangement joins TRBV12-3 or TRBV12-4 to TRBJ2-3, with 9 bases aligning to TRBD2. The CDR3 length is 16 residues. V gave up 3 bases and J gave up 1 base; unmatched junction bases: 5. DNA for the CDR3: TGTGCCAGCAGTTTGGAGCGGGGGGTCGGCACAGATACGCAGTATTTT. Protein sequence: CASSLERGVGTDTQYF.

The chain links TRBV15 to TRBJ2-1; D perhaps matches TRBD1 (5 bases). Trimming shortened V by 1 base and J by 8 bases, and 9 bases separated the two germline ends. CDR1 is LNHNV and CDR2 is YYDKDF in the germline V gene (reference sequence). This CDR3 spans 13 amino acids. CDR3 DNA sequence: TGTGCCACCAGCAGAGGCAGGGCTTATGAGCAGTTCTTC. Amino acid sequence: CATSRGRAYEQFF. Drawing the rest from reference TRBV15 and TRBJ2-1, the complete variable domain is DAMVIQNPRYQVTQFGKPVTLSCSQTLNHNVMYWYQQKSSQAPKLLFHYYDKDFNNEADTPDNFQSRRPNTSFCFLDIRSPGLGDTAMYLCATSRGRAYEQFFGPGTRLTVL.

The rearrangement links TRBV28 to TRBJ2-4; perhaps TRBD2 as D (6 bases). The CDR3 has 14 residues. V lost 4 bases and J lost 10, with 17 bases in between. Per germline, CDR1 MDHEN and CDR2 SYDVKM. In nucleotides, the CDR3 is TGTGCCAGCAGTTCCGGGACTCGGGGTGGGATTCAGTACTTC. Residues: CASSSGTRGGIQYF.

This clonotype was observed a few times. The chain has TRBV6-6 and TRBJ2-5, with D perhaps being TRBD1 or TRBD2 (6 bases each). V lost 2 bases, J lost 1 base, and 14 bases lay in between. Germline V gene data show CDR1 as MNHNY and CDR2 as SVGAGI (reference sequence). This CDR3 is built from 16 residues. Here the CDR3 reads CASSYGGGTVQETQYF. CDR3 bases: TGTGCCAGCAGTTACGGAGGGGGTACCGTCCAAGAGACCCAGTACTTC.

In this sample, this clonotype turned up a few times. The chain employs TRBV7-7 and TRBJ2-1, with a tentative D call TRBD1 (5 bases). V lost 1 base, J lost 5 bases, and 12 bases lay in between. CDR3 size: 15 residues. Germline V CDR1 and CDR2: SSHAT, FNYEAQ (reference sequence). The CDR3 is CASSLGTTVHNEQFF. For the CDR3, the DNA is TGTGCCAGCAGCTTAGGGACGACAGTTCACAATGAGCAGTTCTTC.

For the CDR3, the DNA is TGTGCCAGCAGCTCGGACTTTGGGAGTTACGAGCAGTACTTC. It is translated as CASSSDFGSYEQYF. The genes are TRBV7-2 and TRBJ2-7; the D gene is possibly TRBD2 (5 bases). Trimming stripped 4 bases from V and 4 bases from J, with 14 bases between. Germline V gene data show CDR1 as SGHTA and CDR2 as FQGNSA. This CDR3 is built from 14 residues.